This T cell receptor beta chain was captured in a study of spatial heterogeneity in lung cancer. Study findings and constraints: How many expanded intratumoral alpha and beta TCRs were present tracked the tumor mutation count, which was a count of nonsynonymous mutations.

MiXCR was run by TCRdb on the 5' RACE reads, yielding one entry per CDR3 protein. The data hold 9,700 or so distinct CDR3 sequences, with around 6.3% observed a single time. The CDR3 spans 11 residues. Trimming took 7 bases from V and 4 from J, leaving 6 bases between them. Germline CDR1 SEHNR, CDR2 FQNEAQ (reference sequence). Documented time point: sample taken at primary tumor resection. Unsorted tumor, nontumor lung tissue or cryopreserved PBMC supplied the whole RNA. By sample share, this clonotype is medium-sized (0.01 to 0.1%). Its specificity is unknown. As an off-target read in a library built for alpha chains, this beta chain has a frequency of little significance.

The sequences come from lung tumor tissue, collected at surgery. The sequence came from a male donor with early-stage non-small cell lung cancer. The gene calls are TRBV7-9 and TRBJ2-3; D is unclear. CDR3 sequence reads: CASNLADTQYF. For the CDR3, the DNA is TGTGCCAGCAACCTAGCAGATACGCAGTATTTT.